The count of the clone carrying this T cell receptor beta chain is one. Germline CDR1 is SEHNR and CDR2 is FQNEAQ (reference sequence). V was clipped by 2 bases and J by 6 bases, with 3 bases between them. This CDR3 has 11 amino acids. Both 60 Vbeta primers and 13 Jbeta primers went into the PCR. Data came from immunoSEQ multiplex PCR; TCRdb stores just in-frame clones and leaves some out. The sample consists of some 150,000 clones, approximately 90% of them appearing once. The sample originates from a study of cytomegalovirus exposure and HLA in healthy donors. This chain joins TRBV7-9 and TRBJ2-3, with D unresolved. Sequencing was performed on PBMCs. This receptor was obtained from a woman between 25 and 40 years old in good health and CMV-seronegative. CDR3 protein: CASSLSDTQYF. DNA for the CDR3: TGTGCCAGCAGCTTAAGCGATACGCAGTATTTT. Full variable domain (rest looked up from reference TRBV7-9 and TRBJ2-3): DTGVSQNPRHKITKRGQNVTFRCDPISEHNRLYWYRQTLGQGPEFLTYFQNEAQLEKSRLLSDRFSAERPKGSFSTLEIQRTEQGDSAMYLCASSLSDTQYFGPGTRLTVL.